The 17 T cell receptor beta chains below were found in one sample sequenced in a study of EBV T-cell therapy then PD-1 blockade in nasopharyngeal carcinoma (dated by TCRdb to the early 2020s). Their recognized antigens are unknown. The treatment or condition label, as the study defines it: AdE1-LMPpoly-expanded autologous EBV-specific T-cell therapy followed by anti-PD-1 nivolumab. The library was built by means of the immunoSEQ multiplex PCR assay. In TCRdb, the immuneACCESS table is reduced to in-frame sequences with V and J assigned. These tables do not hold every clone; where another copy was compared, an unresolved V gene accounts for under half, and the others remain unexplained. Here the sample has about 22,000 clones; 82% occur a single time. The ten largest clonotypes hold 20% to 25% of the sample. This specimen was CD8+ T cells from blood, taken at day -245 from a patient whose treatment included autologous EBV-specific T cells and nivolumab. The source is a man between 35 and 55 years old with nasopharyngeal carcinoma.

This chain links TRBV9 with TRBJ1-5, with D tentatively TRBD1 (6 bases). Trimming took 0 bases from V and 7 from J, leaving 14 bases between them. This CDR3 comprises 15 residues. Germline V CDR1 and CDR2: SGDLS, YYNGEE. The CDR3 DNA reads as TGTGCCAGCAGCGTAGGAGGCAGGGGTGGACAGCCCCAGCATTTT. It codes for CASSVGGRGGQPQHF.

The chain recombines TRBV27 with TRBJ2-7, with TRBD2 identical over 9 bases. J was trimmed by 4 bases and V by 5 bases; bases with no gene match: 9. The germline V gene has CDR1 MNHEY and CDR2 SMNVEV (reference sequence). This CDR3 is 15 amino acids long. This chain's CDR3 is CASSTGLAYLYEQYF. The CDR3 DNA is TGTGCCAGCAGTACAGGACTAGCGTATCTTTACGAGCAGTACTTC.

The CDR3 spells CATSDPTRAGGQKETQYF. CDR3 nucleotides: TGTGCCACCAGTGACCCAACTCGGGCGGGGGGCCAAAAAGAGACCCAGTACTTC. The chain is built from TRBV24-1 and TRBJ2-5; 8 nucleotides match TRBD2. After removal of 4 bases from V and 3 bases from J, the junction contained 15 bases not matched to a gene. Germline values: CDR1 KGHDR, CDR2 SFDVKD. The CDR3 has 18 residues.

The chain is built from TRBV27 and TRBJ2-1; 10 positions match TRBD1. This CDR3 region has 15 residues. V gave up 6 bases and J gave up 7 bases; unmatched junction bases: 9. The germline gives CDR1 MNHEY, CDR2 SMNVEV (reference sequence). The CDR3 DNA follows: TGTGCCAGCAGGACAATAGGGACAGGGGAGAATGAGCAGTTCTTC. Translation: CASRTIGTGENEQFF.

The rearrangement uses TRBV6-5 and TRBJ2-7; D perhaps matches TRBD1 (6 bases). V lost 4 bases and J lost 7, with 8 bases in between. The CDR3 extends over 11 amino acids. Germline lookup yields CDR1 MNHEY and CDR2 SVGAGI. CDR3: CASSFTGEQYF. The DNA for the CDR3 is TGTGCCAGCAGTTTTACAGGGGAGCAGTACTTC.

The chain joins TRBV6-4 to TRBJ2-2; a weak D match, TRBD1 (5 bases). The CDR3 is made up of 15 amino acids. The ends were cut back, 4 bases at V and 4 bases at J, with 13 bases in the middle. Germline loops: CDR1 MRHNA, CDR2 SNTAGT. CDR3 sequence (DNA): TGTGCCAGCAGTGCTTCGACAGAAAGCACCGGGGAGCTGTTTTTT. Translating gives CASSASTESTGELFF.

This chain joins TRBV25-1 and TRBJ2-7, with a weak D call TRBD1 (6 bases). CDR3 length equals 12 residues. The germline V and J ends were trimmed by 4 bases and 7 bases, with 11 bases remaining between them. Germline CDR1 is MGHDK and CDR2 is SYGVNS. This CDR3 reads CASSAQGWEQYF. DNA of the CDR3: TGTGCCAGCAGTGCACAGGGTTGGGAGCAGTACTTC.

The rearrangement joins TRBV7-3 to TRBJ2-2; D ambiguous. V shed 2 bases and J shed 7 bases, with 11 bases lying between them. The germline V gene has CDR1 SGHTA and CDR2 FQGTGA. The length of the CDR3 is 14 residues. The CDR3 sequence is CASSLLSKGGELFF. CDR3 nucleotides: TGTGCCAGCAGCTTACTCAGCAAGGGCGGGGAGCTGTTTTTT. The variable domain in full, completed from reference TRBV7-3 and TRBJ2-2, reads GAGVSQTPSNKVTEKGKYVELRCDPISGHTALYWYRQSLGQGPEFLIYFQGTGAADDSGLPNDRFFAVRPEGSVSTLKIQRTERGDSAVYLCASSLLSKGGELFFGEGSRLTVL.

The V call is TRBV9, the J call TRBJ1-4; D call uncertain. This CDR3 contains 16 residues. V was cut by 4 bases and J by 4 bases, with 17 bases left in between. Germline CDR1 is SGDLS and CDR2 is YYNGEE. The CDR3 bases are TGTGCCAGCAGCCTCCATCCAGGCGGGAATAATGAAAAACTGTTTTTT. Translating it yields CASSLHPGGNNEKLFF. Full variable domain (remainder filled in from reference TRBV9 and TRBJ1-4): DSGVTQTPKHLITATGQRVTLRCSPRSGDLSVYWYQQSLDQGLQFLIQYYNGEERAKGNILERFSAQQFPDLHSELNLSSLELGDSALYFCASSLHPGGNNEKLFFGSGTQLSVL.

This clone was counted only a few times. The V gene is TRBV4-2, the J gene TRBJ2-3; the match to TRBD2 covers 9 bases. V lost 0 bases to trimming and J lost 3 bases; unmatched junction nucleotides: 4. This CDR3 has 16 amino acids. Germline V CDR1 and CDR2: LGHNA, YNFKEQ. The chain's CDR3 is CASSQEVAGGTDTQYF. As DNA, the CDR3 is TGTGCCAGCAGCCAAGAGGTCGCGGGGGGGACAGATACGCAGTATTTT.

This chain connects TRBV7-8 to TRBJ1-5; 8 bases agree with TRBD1. There are 16 residues in the CDR3. Germline CDR1 is SGHVS and CDR2 is FQNEAQ. The V gene end was trimmed by 5 bases and the J gene end by 2 bases; junction bases not matched to a gene: 8. The CDR3 spells CASSVTGVYGNQPQHF. The CDR3 DNA sequence: TGTGCCAGCAGCGTGACAGGGGTCTACGGCAATCAGCCCCAGCATTTT.

This clone was observed a handful of times. This chain connects TRBV6-5 to TRBJ2-3, with 8 bases that match TRBD1. Germline V CDR1 and CDR2: MNHEY, SVGAGI. V lost 2 bases to trimming and J lost 1 base; unmatched junction nucleotides: 5. The CDR3 covers 16 residues. CDR3 amino acids: CASSYPPGQGTDTQYF. CDR3 bases: TGTGCCAGCAGTTACCCGCCGGGACAGGGCACAGATACGCAGTATTTT.

V and J are TRBV3-1 (or the pseudogene TRBV3-2) and TRBJ2-1; 11 nucleotides line up with TRBD2. Trimming at V came to 3 bases and at J to 8 bases, leaving 6 bases not matched to a gene. Germline V gives CDR1 LGHDT, CDR2 YNNKEL (reference sequence). The CDR3 totals 15 residues. In nucleotides, the CDR3 is TGTGCCAGCAGCCATAGCGGGGGGGCCTATCATGAGCAGTTCTTC. Translation: CASSHSGGAYHEQFF.

This clone occurred once. The V and J genes are TRBV3-1 (or the pseudogene TRBV3-2) and TRBJ2-1; D not certain. Germline CDR1 and CDR2: LGHDT and YNNKEL (reference sequence). CDR3 length equals 15 residues. Trimming took off 0 bases at V and 1 base at J, with 7 bases between the two ends. The CDR3: CASSQDSGSYNEQFF. CDR3 DNA sequence: TGTGCCAGCAGCCAAGATTCGGGTTCCTACAATGAGCAGTTCTTC.

V and J are TRBV2 and TRBJ2-1; D might be TRBD1 (5 bases). Trimming stripped 3 bases from V and 7 bases from J, with 10 bases between. The CDR3 contains 13 residues. CDR1 is SNHLY, CDR2 FYNNEI, per germline. In DNA, the CDR3 is TGTGCCAGCAGTGACTCTAAGGGGAATGAGCAGTTCTTC. Translating gives CASSDSKGNEQFF.

The genes are TRBV2 and TRBJ2-1, with 9 bases lining up with TRBD2. This CDR3 is 13 amino acids long. From germline, CDR1 is SNHLY and CDR2 FYNNEI. The trim removed 11 bases at V and 8 bases at J, leaving 10 bases unmatched. The CDR3 nucleotides are TGTGCCCGCGGCGGCGGGGGGGCTGATGAGCAGTTCTTC. Encoded protein: CARGGGGADEQFF.

V and J are TRBV7-6 and TRBJ1-3, with D uncertain. Germline CDR1 and CDR2: SGHVS and FNYEAQ. Trimming cost V 3 bases and J 4 bases, with 13 bases left between them. The CDR3 is made up of 15 amino acids. The CDR3 is CASSFTVGEGNTIYF. CDR3 nucleotide sequence: TGTGCCAGCAGCTTTACCGTCGGGGAGGGAAACACCATATATTTT.